This T cell receptor beta chain was documented in a study of OX40 agonist ivuxolimab in advanced cancers. General study results and limits: Expanded clones tended on average to be more numerous among CD8+ T cells than CD4+. People who partly responded at 0.1-3.0 mg/kg had some of the least clonal expansion seen. The study observed clonal expansion of CD4+ and CD8+ blood T cells by week 6 at 0.1 to 3.0 mg/kg.

The repertoire was sequenced with immunoSEQ multiplex PCR; TCRdb's copy has only in-frame clones and lacks some. The sample shows 60,000 to 75,000 clones, 75% to 95% of them seen only once. For this clone: What it recognizes is unknown.

Germline loops: CDR1 MRHNA, CDR2 SNTAGT. Trimming removed 6 bases from V and 5 bases from J; junction bases left unmatched: 7. The length of the CDR3 is 16 residues. The chain couples TRBV6-4 to TRBJ2-2; 12 bases agree with TRBD2. The sequences come from CD4+ or CD8+ T cells sorted from blood, collected in a trial of the OX40 agonist ivuxolimab. The sequence derives from an adult with an advanced solid tumor such as melanoma, head and neck, liver or kidney cancer. The CDR3 DNA reads TGTGCCAGCAGCCCTAGCGGGAGGGCCGAGACCGGGGAGCTGTTTTTT. As protein: CASSPSGRAETGELFF.